This entry is about one T cell receptor beta chain. The data were produced by immunoSEQ multiplex PCR, yet TCRdb's version contains in-frame clones alone and is incomplete. The data show about 520,000 clones, approximately 94% seen once. This sample is drawn from a study of shared clonotypes between healthy human individuals. The sequence was obtained from a woman in her 30s in good health. The sequencing input was naive CD4+ T cells sorted from blood. Regarding subset: CD45RA+ positively selected.

CDR3 loop: CASGVGLPKTGQFF. CDR3 nucleotides: TGCGCCAGCGGGGTGGGACTCCCCAAGACAGGGCAGTTCTTC. This chain uses TRBV4-1 with TRBJ2-1; D possibly uses TRBD1 or TRBD2 (6 bases each). Germline V CDR1 and CDR2: MGHRA, YSYEKL. The CDR3 has 14 amino acids. Trimming stripped 8 bases from V and 12 bases from J, with 23 bases between.